Below, 28 T cell receptor beta chains from the same sample are listed, as sequenced in a study of cytotoxic CD8 clonotypes in ibrutinib-treated CLL. Assay: immunoSEQ multiplex PCR; the TCRdb copy retains only in-frame clones and omits some. The table records 35,000 or so clones, 71% of them present only once. The source material was PBMCs, sampled at disease progression, from a patient treated with ibrutinib. All receptors derive from a human donor with chronic lymphocytic leukemia.

This sequence joins TRBV7-8 and TRBJ2-7; 7 bases agree with TRBD2. The CDR3 runs 13 residues. V shed 1 base and J 4 bases; nucleotides not matched to a gene: 1. The V gene's germline CDR1 is SGHVS and CDR2 FQNEAQ. CDR3 protein: CASSLGGGYEQYF. CDR3 sequence (DNA): TGTGCCAGCAGCTTAGGGGGGGGATACGAGCAGTACTTC.

This clone came up once. J is TRBJ2-5 and V is TRBV10-3; 7 positions agree with TRBD1. Germline values: CDR1 ENHRY, CDR2 SYGVKD. V gave up 6 bases and J gave up 1 base; unmatched junction bases: 2. This CDR3 spans 13 amino acids. This chain's CDR3 is CAISGTAQETQYF. The DNA for the CDR3 is TGTGCCATCAGCGGGACAGCCCAAGAGACCCAGTACTTC.

The chain combines TRBV5-1 with TRBJ2-7; D is uncertain. The CDR3 covers 15 residues. Germline-derived CDR1 and CDR2 are SGHRS and YFSETQ. Trimming shortened V by 4 bases and J by 5 bases, and 19 bases separated the two germline ends. The CDR3 DNA reads TGCGCCAGCAGCAAACGTGCGGACGGAAACGACGAGCAGTACTTC. Protein: CASSKRADGNDEQYF.

The chain recombines TRBV11-2 with TRBJ1-4; D is perhaps TRBD1 (6 bases). Looked up from germline, CDR1 is SGHAT and CDR2 is FQNNGV. The CDR3 runs 15 residues. V lost 5 bases, J lost 7 bases, and 17 bases lay in between. The CDR3 DNA sequence: TGTGCCAGCAGCACCATCACAGGGATGGGTGAAAAACTGTTTTTT. Amino acid sequence: CASSTITGMGEKLFF.

The gene calls are TRBV19 and TRBJ1-3, with D tentatively TRBD1 (5 bases). Germline loops: CDR1 LNHDA, CDR2 SQIVND (reference sequence). Trimming shortened V by 5 bases and J by 8 bases, and 13 bases separated the two germline ends. The length of the CDR3 is 13 residues. The CDR3 DNA reads TGTGCCAGTAGTCCGGGACCATGGGACACCATATATTTT. This sequence encodes CASSPGPWDTIYF.

The chain links TRBV18 to TRBJ1-1, with TRBD1 identical over 12 bases. The ends lost 3 bases at V and 4 bases at J; junction bases unmatched: 6. Germline V gene lookup returns CDR1 KGHSH and CDR2 LQKENI. The CDR3 is 16 residues long. In DNA, the CDR3 is TGTGCCAGCTCACCCCGGGACAGGGGGCTCGGCACTGAAGCTTTCTTT. Protein sequence: CASSPRDRGLGTEAFF.

This clone was observed a handful of times. The rearrangement links TRBV7-9 to TRBJ2-2; either TRBD1 or TRBD2 may fit D (5 bases each). CDR1 SEHNR and CDR2 FQNEAQ come from the germline V gene (reference sequence). CDR3 size: 12 residues. V shed 11 bases and J shed 7 bases, with 14 bases lying between them. CDR3 in DNA: TGTGCCCGAGGGGAAGGGATCGGGGAGCTGTTTTTT. Its protein product is CARGEGIGELFF.

J is TRBJ2-3 and V is TRBV6-1, with D unresolved. Trimming cost V 11 bases and J 2 bases, with 14 bases left between them. The length of the CDR3 is 13 residues. Germline V gene data show CDR1 as MNHNS and CDR2 as SASEGT. The DNA for the CDR3 is TGTGCCGCCAATCTAAGGCCCACAGATACGCAGTATTTT. Its protein product is CAANLRPTDTQYF.

For this clone: This specimen includes other DNA sequences encoding the same CDR3. V and J are TRBV19 and TRBJ2-3; 9 bases fit TRBD2. V was clipped by 2 bases and J by 0 bases; unmatched bases: 3. The germline V gene has CDR1 LNHDA and CDR2 SQIVND (reference sequence). This CDR3 has 16 amino acids. CDR3 bases: TGTGCCAGTAGTATACGGCTAGCGGGGAGCACAGATACGCAGTATTTT. Translating gives CASSIRLAGSTDTQYF.

The genes are TRBV2 and TRBJ1-1; 11 bases align to TRBD1. The germline CDR1 and CDR2 sequences are SNHLY and FYNNEI. V lost 6 bases to trimming and J lost 0 bases; unmatched junction nucleotides: 3. The CDR3 length is 15 residues. The CDR3 nucleotides read TGTGCCAGCAGGGGACAGGGGGGAATGAACACTGAAGCTTTCTTT. It specifies CASRGQGGMNTEAFF.

The chain recombines TRBV9 with TRBJ1-3; a possible D gene is TRBD1 (6 bases). Germline V lookup: CDR1 SGDLS, CDR2 YYNGEE. This CDR3 is built from 14 residues. V was cut by 2 bases and J by 4 bases, with 10 bases left in between. Here the CDR3 DNA reads TGTGCCAGCAGCGTTGGCCAGGGGGGAAACACCATATATTTT. Amino acid sequence: CASSVGQGGNTIYF.

Only one count was recorded for this clone. The chain combines TRBV19 with TRBJ2-3; a possible D gene is TRBD2 (5 bases). Trimming cost V 3 bases and J 1 base, with 14 bases left between them. CDR3 length: 16 amino acids. Germline values: CDR1 LNHDA, CDR2 SQIVND (reference sequence). CDR3 residues: CASSMAGLFGTDTQYF. The DNA for the CDR3 is TGTGCCAGTAGTATGGCAGGACTTTTCGGCACAGATACGCAGTATTTT.

V usage is TRBV5-1 and J usage is TRBJ1-1, with D perhaps matching TRBD1 (5 bases). The CDR3 contains 11 residues. Germline CDR1 SGHRS, CDR2 YFSETQ. Trimming took 2 bases from V and 7 from J, leaving 6 bases between them. The CDR3 region is CASSFGGEAFF. The CDR3 nucleotides are TGCGCCAGCAGCTTCGGGGGTGAAGCTTTCTTT.

This rearrangement joins TRBV2 to TRBJ2-2; no definite D call. Trimming pared 5 bases from V and 6 bases from J, leaving 4 bases between. Germline V gene sequence: CDR1 SNHLY, CDR2 FYNNEI. The CDR3 extends over 11 amino acids. The CDR3 is CASSLPGELFF. The CDR3 coding sequence is TGTGCCAGCAGTCTCCCCGGGGAGCTGTTTTTT.

V gene TRBV25-1 combines with J gene TRBJ1-1; the D is unclear. The CDR3 is 12 amino acids. With 3 bases removed from V and 1 base from J, the gap between germline ends came to 3 bases. CDR1 and CDR2 (germline): MGHDK, SYGVNS. CDR3 amino acids: CASSDWNTEAFF. As DNA, the CDR3 is TGTGCCAGCAGTGATTGGAACACTGAAGCTTTCTTT.

The genes are TRBV6-5 and TRBJ1-2; TRBD1 matches at 7 bases. Germline V CDR1 and CDR2: MNHEY, SVGAGI. The CDR3 loop spans 15 amino acids. V was pared by 0 bases and J by 2 bases, with 3 bases of the junction left unmatched. DNA of the CDR3: TGTGCCAGCAGTTACTCGTGGGACAGCAACTATGGCTACACCTTC. It codes for CASSYSWDSNYGYTF.

A remark on this clone: Mismatch with germline at one junction end may stem from a read error. The chain combines TRBV2 with TRBJ1-2, with D possibly matching TRBD1 (5 bases). The CDR3 extends over 16 amino acids. In germline, CDR1 is SNHLY, CDR2 FYNNEI. The CDR3 nucleotides read TGTGCCAGCACTGAAGGTGGGACCGCGAACCGCTATGGCTACACCTTC. Its translation is CASTEGGTANRYGYTF.

The chain employs TRBV7-6 and TRBJ1-3; 9 bases match TRBD1. The junction had 5 bases not matched to a gene; V was cut back by 5 bases and J by 3 bases. This CDR3 contains 15 residues. CDR1 SGHVS and CDR2 FNYEAQ come from the germline V gene. Here the CDR3 DNA reads TGTGCCAGCAGCCCCACAGGGGGCGATGGAAACACCATATATTTT. Its protein product is CASSPTGGDGNTIYF.

The chain joins TRBV5-6 to TRBJ2-7, with 7 bases identical to TRBD2. This CDR3 region has 14 residues. From germline, CDR1 is SGHDT and CDR2 YYEEEE. Unmatched junction bases numbered 8, after V lost 6 bases and J lost 2 bases. CDR3 DNA sequence: TGTGCCAGCACTGTGGGAGGGCCCACCTACGAGCAGTACTTC. This sequence encodes CASTVGGPTYEQYF.

This clone was recorded many times. The chain links TRBV27 to TRBJ2-1; a weak D match, TRBD1 (5 bases). The V gene's germline CDR1 is MNHEY and CDR2 SMNVEV (reference sequence). The CDR3 is made up of 15 amino acids. V lost 2 bases and J lost 1, with 9 bases in between. The CDR3 bases are TGTGCCAGCAGTTTAGGTAGGGGTTCCTACAATGAGCAGTTCTTC. It codes for CASSLGRGSYNEQFF.

V usage is TRBV6-1 and J usage is TRBJ2-1; no firm D call. This CDR3 region has 12 residues. Germline CDR1 is MNHNS and CDR2 is SASEGT. V lost 2 bases and J lost 7, with 6 bases in between. CDR3 nucleotides: TGTGCCAGCAGTGAAACATCGAATGAGCAGTTCTTC. Translation gives CASSETSNEQFF.

This clone was counted a few times. The same CDR3 arises from other DNA sequences in this sample as well. V and J are TRBV6-1 and TRBJ1-2, with D unresolved. The CDR3 is 11 amino acids. V dropped 5 bases and J dropped 5 bases, with 6 bases sitting between them. The germline CDR1 and CDR2 sequences are MNHNS and SASEGT. The chain's CDR3 is CASSPLYGYTF. As DNA, the CDR3 is TGTGCCAGCAGTCCCCTGTATGGCTACACCTTC.

This rearrangement joins TRBV11-3 to TRBJ2-5; D is perhaps TRBD2 (6 bases). The J call may be in error: the DNA end matches TRBJ2-7 better. The germline CDR1 and CDR2 sequences are SGHNT and YENEEA. There are 15 residues in the CDR3. The CDR3 protein is CASSVSGDGGYEQYF. CDR3 nucleotide sequence: TGTGCCAGCAGCGTGTCCGGGGACGGGGGTTACGAGCAGTACTTC.

The chain has TRBV28 and TRBJ2-1; D remains ambiguous. There are 15 residues in the CDR3. Germline CDR1 and CDR2: MDHEN and SYDVKM. Trimming took 2 bases from V and 3 from J, leaving 11 bases between them. CDR3 amino acids: CASSLPGLHYNEQFF. In nucleotides, the CDR3 is TGTGCCAGCAGTTTACCGGGCCTACACTACAATGAGCAGTTCTTC. Filled out from reference TRBV28 and TRBJ2-1, the complete variable domain reads DVKVTQSSRYLVKRTGEKVFLECVQDMDHENMFWYRQDPGLGLRLIYFSYDVKMKEKGDIPEGYSVSREKKERFSLILESASTNQTSMYLCASSLPGLHYNEQFFGPGTRLTVL.

The chain is built from TRBV11-3 and TRBJ2-1; 7 nucleotides match TRBD2. Germline V gives CDR1 SGHNT, CDR2 YENEEA. This CDR3 is 15 amino acids long. J was trimmed by 2 bases and V by 5 bases; bases with no gene match: 6. The CDR3 sequence is CASSRSGTPYNEQFF. The CDR3 DNA reads as TGTGCCAGCAGCCGAAGCGGGACTCCCTACAATGAGCAGTTCTTC.

This chain connects TRBV11-2 to TRBJ2-3; 12 nucleotides match TRBD2. With V trimmed by 5 bases and J by 3 bases, 6 bases remained unmatched. This CDR3 comprises 16 residues. Germline CDR1 reads SGHAT; CDR2 reads FQNNGV. The CDR3, as DNA: TGTGCCAGCAGCCCCCGACTAGCGGGGGCGACAGATACGCAGTATTTT. Protein sequence: CASSPRLAGATDTQYF. The variable domain in full, with the rest retrieved from reference TRBV11-2 and TRBJ2-3, is EAGVAQSPRYKIIEKRQSVAFWCNPISGHATLYWYQQILGQGPKLLIQFQNNGVVDDSQLPKDRFSAERLKGVDSTLKIQPAKLEDSAVYLCASSPRLAGATDTQYFGPGTRLTVL.

By sample fraction, this clone is large. The chain links TRBV5-6 to TRBJ1-1; no clear D. This CDR3 region has 15 residues. CDR1 is SGHDT and CDR2 is YYEEEE in the germline V gene. Trimming took off 0 bases at V and 0 bases at J, with 9 bases between the two ends. The CDR3 coding sequence is TGTGCCAGCAGCTTGGTTGTTTGGGTGAACACTGAAGCTTTCTTT. Translated: CASSLVVWVNTEAFF. Combining the CDR3 with reference TRBV5-6 and TRBJ1-1 gives the whole variable domain DAGVTQSPTHLIKTRGQQVTLRCSPKSGHDTVSWYQQALGQGPQFIFQYYEEEERQRGNFPDRFSGHQFPNYSSELNVNALLLGDSALYLCASSLVVWVNTEAFFGQGTRLTVV.

This clone was seen more than once but under ten times. This chain joins TRBV25-1 and TRBJ2-2; 7 bases align to TRBD1. This CDR3 spans 13 amino acids. With V trimmed by 6 bases and J by 5 bases, 3 bases remained unmatched. Per the germline V gene, CDR1 is MGHDK and CDR2 is SYGVNS. The CDR3 nucleotides read TGTGCCAGCAGCCCGGGACAGACCGGGGAGCTGTTTTTT. Translating it yields CASSPGQTGELFF.